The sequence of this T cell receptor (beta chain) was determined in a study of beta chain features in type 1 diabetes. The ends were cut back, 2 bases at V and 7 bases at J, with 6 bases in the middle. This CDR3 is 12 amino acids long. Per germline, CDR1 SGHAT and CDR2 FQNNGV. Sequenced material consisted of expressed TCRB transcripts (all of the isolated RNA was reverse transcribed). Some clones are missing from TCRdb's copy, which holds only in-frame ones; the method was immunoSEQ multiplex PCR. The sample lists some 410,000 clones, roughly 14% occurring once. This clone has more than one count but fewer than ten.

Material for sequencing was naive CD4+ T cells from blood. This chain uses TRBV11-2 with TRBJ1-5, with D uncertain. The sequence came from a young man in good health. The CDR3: CASSLPFQPQHF. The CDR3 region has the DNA TGTGCCAGCAGCTTACCTTTCCAGCCCCAGCATTTT.